This entry describes one TCR beta chain. One end of the junction fails to match germline, which may point to a read error. The sample is drawn from a study of blood T cell repertoires in COVID-19. Study-level information: Collection of acute and convalescent COVID-19 samples took place in the United States, Italy and Spain.

Participants were aged 18 to 89 years from some 24 US areas. Clinical history reported by participants formed the basis on which cohorts were assigned. Sequencing used immunoSEQ multiplex PCR; TCRdb keeps in-frame clones, though not all of them. The sample holds roughly 150,000 clones, around 80% seen once. The CDR3 runs 13 residues. Germline V lookup: CDR1 MNHNY, CDR2 SVGAGI (reference sequence). The chain carries TRBV6-6 and TRBJ2-4, with 7 bases matching TRBD1. The TCR originated in a woman in her 70s in a cohort exposed to, infected with or recovered from COVID-19 (not recorded which). The sequenced material came from PBMCs or T cells enriched from blood (not recorded which). CDR3: CASSRSQGETQWF. As DNA, the CDR3 is TGTGCCAGCAGTCGATCTCAGGGGGAAACACAGTGGTTC.